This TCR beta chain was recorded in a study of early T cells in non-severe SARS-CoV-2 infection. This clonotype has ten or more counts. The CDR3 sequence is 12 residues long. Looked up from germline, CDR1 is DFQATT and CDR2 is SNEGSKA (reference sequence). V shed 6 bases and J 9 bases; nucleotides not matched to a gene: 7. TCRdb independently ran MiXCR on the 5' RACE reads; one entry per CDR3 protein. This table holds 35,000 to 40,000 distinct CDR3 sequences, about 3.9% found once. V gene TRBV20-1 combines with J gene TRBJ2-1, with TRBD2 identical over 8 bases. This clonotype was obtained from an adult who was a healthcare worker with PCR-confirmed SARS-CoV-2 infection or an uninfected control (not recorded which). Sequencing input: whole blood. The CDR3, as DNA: TGCAGTGCGAGCGGGGGCTCGGGTGAGCAGTTCTTC. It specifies CSASGGSGEQFF.